The clone carrying this TCR beta chain turned up a few times. Unique molecular identifiers featured in how the TCRbeta library was prepared. TCRdb reprocessed the PCR reads via MiXCR and lists one record per CDR3 protein. The sample holds roughly 300,000 distinct CDR3 sequences, about 9.4% seen once. The data were taken from a study of T-cell reconstitution after alpha-beta-depleted transplantation in children. The CDR3 spans 14 residues. The V and J ends lost 4 bases and 4 bases respectively, with 11 bases between them. Germline loops: CDR1 SGHTA, CDR2 FQGNSA. The input for sequencing was PBMCs from the stem cell graft donor, taken from the stem cell graft. The V and J genes are TRBV7-2 and TRBJ2-1; D perhaps matches TRBD2 (5 bases). This TCR was recovered from a human donor who donated a stem cell graft to a child with acute lymphoblastic leukemia. CDR3 in amino acids: CASSSNRGYNEQFF. The CDR3 bases are TGTGCCAGCAGCTCTAACCGGGGTTACAATGAGCAGTTCTTC. Looking up the rest from reference TRBV7-2 and TRBJ2-1 gives the full variable domain: GAGVSQSPSNKVTEKGKDVELRCDPISGHTALYWYRQSLGQGLEFLIYFQGNSAPDKSGLPSDRFSAERTGGSVSTLTIQRTQQEDSAVYLCASSSNRGYNEQFFGPGTRLTVL.